Reported below is one T cell receptor beta chain. Generated by immunoSEQ multiplex PCR, the TCRdb table keeps only in-frame clones and is missing some. Among tens of thousands of clones, 80% to 85% were seen once, and the ten largest hold about 2.1%. The sample is drawn from a study of PD-L1 blockade in urothelial cancer. Study as a whole: Patients began atezolizumab, 1,200 mg intravenously every 3 weeks, in the mid-2010s. T cell content in blood samples showed a median of around 150,000. Patients with male sex and bladder-origin urothelial cancer accounted for about 85% of the roughly 30 enrolled.

Germline CDR1 reads LNHDA; CDR2 reads SQIVND (reference sequence). The CDR3 is 15 amino acids. Trimming took off 6 bases at V and 14 bases at J, with 25 bases between the two ends. The time point: pretreatment peripheral blood. The material was PBMCs, obtained around atezolizumab (anti-PD-L1) treatment. The rearrangement links TRBV19 to TRBJ1-4, with D perhaps matching TRBD1 (5 bases). The sequence came from a man aged 55 to 70 with urothelial cancer. In DNA form, the CDR3 reads TGTGCCAGTAGCACCCGGAGGGAGGTCGGGACCCTGCTGTTTTTT. Protein: CASSTRREVGTLLFF.